This T cell receptor beta chain came from a study of blood T cell repertoires in COVID-19. Study at large: Sources were T cells, B-cell-depleted T cells, or PBMCs; the material itself was cDNA or gDNA.

Membership in each cohort depended on participant-reported clinical history. The CDR3 runs 14 residues. Germline V gene data show CDR1 as LNHDA and CDR2 as SQIVND (reference sequence). Trimming took 4 bases from V and 4 from J, leaving 11 bases between them. In the original processing: Researchers report that nucleated cell counts were estimated from reference gene primer amplification. Here immunoSEQ multiplex PCR was the method, and the copy in TCRdb shows in-frame clones only, minus some. The V and J calls and clone size come from that table; D and trimming were worked out from the DNA. Of approximately 310,000 clones listed, approximately 83% are singletons.

Sequencing was performed on PBMCs or T cells enriched from blood (not recorded which). V usage is TRBV19 and J usage is TRBJ1-3; no definite D call. This clonotype originated in a man aged 25 to 40 who had recovered from COVID-19. For the CDR3, the DNA is TGTGCCAGTAGTACGATGGTGCTAGGAAACACCATATATTTT. Translating it yields CASSTMVLGNTIYF.